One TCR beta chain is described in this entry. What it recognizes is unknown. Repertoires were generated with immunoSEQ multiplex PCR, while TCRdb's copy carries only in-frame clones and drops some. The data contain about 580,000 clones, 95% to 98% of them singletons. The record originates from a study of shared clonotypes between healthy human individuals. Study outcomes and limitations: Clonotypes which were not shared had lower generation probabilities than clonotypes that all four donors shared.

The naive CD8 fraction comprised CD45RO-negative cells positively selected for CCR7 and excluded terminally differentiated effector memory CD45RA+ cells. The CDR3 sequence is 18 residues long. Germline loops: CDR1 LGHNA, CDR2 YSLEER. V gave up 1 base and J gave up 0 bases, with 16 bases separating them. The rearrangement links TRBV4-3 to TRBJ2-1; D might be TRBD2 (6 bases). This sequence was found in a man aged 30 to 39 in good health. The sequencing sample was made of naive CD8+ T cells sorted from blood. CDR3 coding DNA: TGCGCCAGCAGCCAAGGGAGCGGGCCCCGGAGCTCCTACAATGAGCAGTTCTTC. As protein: CASSQGSGPRSSYNEQFF.